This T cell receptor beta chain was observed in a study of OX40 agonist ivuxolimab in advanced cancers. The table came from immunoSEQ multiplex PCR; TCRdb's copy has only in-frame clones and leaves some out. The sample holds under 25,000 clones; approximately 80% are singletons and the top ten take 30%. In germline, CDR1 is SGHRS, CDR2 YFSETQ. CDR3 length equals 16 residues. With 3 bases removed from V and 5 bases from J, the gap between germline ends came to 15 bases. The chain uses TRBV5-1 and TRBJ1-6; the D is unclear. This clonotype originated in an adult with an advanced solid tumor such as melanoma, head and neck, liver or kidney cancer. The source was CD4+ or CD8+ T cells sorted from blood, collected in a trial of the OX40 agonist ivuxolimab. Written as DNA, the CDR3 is TGCGCCAGCAGCTCCCAGATGGGCGCGGATAATTCACCCCTCCACTTT. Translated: CASSSQMGADNSPLHF.